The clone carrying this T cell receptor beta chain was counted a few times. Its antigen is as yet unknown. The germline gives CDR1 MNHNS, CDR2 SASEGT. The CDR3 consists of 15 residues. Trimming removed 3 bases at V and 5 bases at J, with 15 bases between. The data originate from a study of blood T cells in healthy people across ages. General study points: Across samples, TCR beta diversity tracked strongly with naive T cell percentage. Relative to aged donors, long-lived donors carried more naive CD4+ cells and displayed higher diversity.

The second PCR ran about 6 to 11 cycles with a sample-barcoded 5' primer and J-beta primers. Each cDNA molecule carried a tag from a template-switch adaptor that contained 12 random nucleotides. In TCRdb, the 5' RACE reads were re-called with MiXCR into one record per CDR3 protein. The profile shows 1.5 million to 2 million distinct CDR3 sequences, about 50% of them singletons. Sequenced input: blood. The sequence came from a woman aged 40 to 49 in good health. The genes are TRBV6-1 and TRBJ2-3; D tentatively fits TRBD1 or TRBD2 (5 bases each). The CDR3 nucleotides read TGTGCCAGCAGTGACGGGGCGCTCAACGTAGATACGCAGTATTTT. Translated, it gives CASSDGALNVDTQYF.